One sample yielded the 20 T cell receptor beta chains listed below, sequenced in a study of T cells in Graves' hyperthyroidism and ophthalmopathy. The TCR beta CDR3 regions underwent amplification using RNA transcripts as the source. TCR CDR3 underwent first-round RT-PCR with the HTBI primer set. TCRdb re-called the multiplex PCR reads with MiXCR, one entry per CDR3 protein. There are almost 600,000 distinct CDR3 sequences in the sample; roughly 13% occur only once, and almost 6% lies in the top ten. Sequences were obtained from blood. Every receptor here comes from a woman aged 25 to 39 with Graves' hyperthyroidism that later progressed to Graves' ophthalmopathy.

In this sample, this clonotype turned up many times. The rearrangement joins TRBV5-6 to TRBJ1-2, with 8 bases lining up with TRBD1. The CDR3 runs 13 residues. After removal of 1 base from V and 8 bases from J, the junction contained 4 bases not matched to a gene. Germline V CDR1 and CDR2: SGHDT, YYEEEE. The CDR3 region has the DNA TGTGCCAGCAGCTTGAGGACAGGGTACGGCTACACCTTC. Translating it yields CASSLRTGYGYTF.

The chain joins TRBV30 to TRBJ2-7; 8 positions match TRBD2. Germline V gene sequence: CDR1 GTSNPN, CDR2 SVGIG (reference sequence). The length of the CDR3 is 16 residues. The ends lost 1 base at V and 5 bases at J; junction bases unmatched: 13. For the CDR3, the DNA is TGTGCCTGGAGTGCCCTACTTTGGAGCGGGGGTAACGAGCAGTACTTC. This gives the protein CAWSALLWSGGNEQYF. The full variable domain, rest sourced from reference TRBV30 and TRBJ2-7, is SQTIHQWPATLVQPVGSPLSLECTVEGTSNPNLYWYRQAAGRGLQLLFYSVGIGQISSEVPQNLSASRPQDRQFILSSKKLLLSDSGFYLCAWSALLWSGGNEQYFGPGTRLTVT.

This clonotype was found a few times. Since a much larger clone is just one base distant, this may be a read error. The V call is TRBV6-2 or TRBV6-3, the J call TRBJ1-4, with 7 bases identical to TRBD1. Germline assignment: CDR1 MNHEY and CDR2 SVGEGT. The V gene end was trimmed by 7 bases and the J gene end by 12 bases; junction bases not matched to a gene: 14. CDR3 length: 14 amino acids. CDR3 DNA sequence: TGTGCCAGCACCCTAAGAGGGGGCGCAGGGGAACTGTTTTTT. As protein: CASTLRGGAGELFF.

There are many counts of this clonotype. The chain uses TRBV6-2 or TRBV6-3 and TRBJ2-7; D is unresolved. The CDR3 consists of 14 residues. Trimming removed 0 bases from V and 3 bases from J, with 9 bases in between. CDR1 is MNHEY and CDR2 is SVGEGT in the germline V gene. The CDR3 sequence is CASSYSSLNYEQYF. The CDR3 DNA sequence: TGTGCCAGCAGTTACTCGTCCCTTAACTACGAGCAGTACTTC.

Only a few counts were recorded for this clonotype. The V gene is TRBV30, the J gene TRBJ1-3; D is perhaps TRBD1 (5 bases). Germline lookup yields CDR1 GTSNPN and CDR2 SVGIG (reference sequence). V was pared by 4 bases and J by 0 bases, with 10 bases between. The CDR3 loop spans 14 amino acids. CDR3 sequence (DNA): TGTGCCTGGACGGGGCTTTACTCTGGAAACACCATATATTTT. This gives the protein CAWTGLYSGNTIYF.

This clonotype was found many times. This chain joins TRBV20-1 and TRBJ2-7; 7 nucleotides align to TRBD2. The CDR3 has 16 amino acids. V gave up 0 bases and J gave up 3 bases; unmatched junction bases: 11. Germline-derived CDR1 and CDR2 are DFQATT and SNEGSKA (reference sequence). CDR3 in DNA: TGCAGTGCTAGAGAGGGGGGGGAGGAGGAAAACTACGAGCAGTACTTC. This codes for CSAREGGEEENYEQYF.

This clonotype occurred many times. The genes are TRBV24-1 and TRBJ2-7, with D unclear. Germline CDR1 KGHDR, CDR2 SFDVKD. Trimming took off 9 bases at V and 2 bases at J, with 16 bases between the two ends. This CDR3 is built from 14 residues. DNA for the CDR3: TGTGCCACCGCCTTATCGGGTACCCCCTACGAGCAGTACTTC. This gives the protein CATALSGTPYEQYF.

This clonotype was recorded many times. CDR3 in amino acids: CASKFSGSQPQHF. The CDR3 DNA follows: TGTGCCAGCAAATTCTCGGGGAGTCAGCCCCAGCATTTT. This sequence joins TRBV6-2 or TRBV6-3 and TRBJ1-5; D remains unclear. V was trimmed by 7 bases and J by 6 bases, leaving 13 bases between them. CDR1 is MNHEY, CDR2 SVGEGT, per germline. This CDR3 contains 13 residues.

This clonotype was seen once. The chain recombines TRBV5-6 with TRBJ1-1; D possibly corresponds to TRBD1 (5 bases). The V end lost 2 bases, the J end lost 1 base, and 15 bases lay between the germline ends. Per the germline V gene, CDR1 is SGHDT and CDR2 is YYEEEE. This CDR3 has 16 residues. CDR3 in amino acids: CASSFAWRGPNTEAFF. The CDR3 DNA sequence: TGTGCCAGCAGCTTTGCATGGCGGGGCCCGAACACTGAAGCTTTCTTT.

Ten or more counts support this clonotype. The V gene is TRBV20-1, the J gene TRBJ2-3, with 9 positions matching TRBD1. The CDR3 runs 15 residues. Per the germline V gene, CDR1 is DFQATT and CDR2 is SNEGSKA (reference sequence). With V trimmed by 0 bases and J by 0 bases, 1 base remained unmatched. In DNA form, the CDR3 reads TGCAGTGCTAGAGATGGACAGGGGAGCACAGATACGCAGTATTTT. It specifies CSARDGQGSTDTQYF.

This clonotype was observed at least ten times. This rearrangement joins TRBV5-1 to TRBJ2-3; TRBD1 or TRBD2 may be the D gene (5 bases each). This CDR3 is built from 15 residues. Per the germline V gene, CDR1 is SGHRS and CDR2 is YFSETQ. Trimming removed 0 bases at V and 5 bases at J, with 13 bases between. CDR3 sequence (DNA): TGCGCCAGCAGCTTGGGGGGGTCCCTGGGAGATACGCAGTATTTT. It yields the protein CASSLGGSLGDTQYF. The full variable domain, rest sourced from reference TRBV5-1 and TRBJ2-3, is KAGVTQTPRYLIKTRGQQVTLSCSPISGHRSVSWYQQTPGQGLQFLFEYFSETQRNKGNFPGRFSGRQFSNSRSEMNVSTLELGDSALYLCASSLGGSLGDTQYFGPGTRLTVL.

This clonotype was detected ten times or more. The gene calls are TRBV28 and TRBJ2-5; D might be TRBD1 (6 bases). The CDR3 extends over 15 amino acids. CDR1 and CDR2 (germline): MDHEN, SYDVKM. The V and J ends lost 2 bases and 2 bases respectively, with 12 bases between them. The chain's CDR3 is CASSLSRQGQETQYF. For the CDR3, the DNA is TGTGCCAGCAGTTTAAGTCGGCAGGGGCAAGAGACCCAGTACTTC.

Of note for this clonotype: Its ends do not fully match the called genes, so a read error is possible. The gene calls are TRBV7-8 and TRBJ2-7, with TRBD2 matching 8 bases. Per the germline V gene, CDR1 is SGHVS and CDR2 is FQNEAQ. The CDR3 has 14 residues. CDR3 residues: CVSSLASGSYEQYF. The DNA for the CDR3 is TGTGTCAGCAGCTTGGCTAGCGGGTCCTACGAGCAGTACTTC. The entire variable domain, with the rest obtained from reference TRBV7-8 and TRBJ2-7, is as follows: GAGVSQSPRYKVAKRGQDVALRCDPISGHVSLFWYQQALGQGPEFLTYFQNEAQLDKSGLPSDRFFAERPEGSVSTLKIQRTQQEDSAVYLCVSSLASGSYEQYFGPGTRLTVT.

In its sample, this clonotype was seen many times. The V and J genes are TRBV7-9 and TRBJ1-2; possibly TRBD1 for D (6 bases). V gave up 7 bases and J gave up 4 bases, with 16 bases separating them. The germline V gene has CDR1 SEHNR and CDR2 FQNEAQ (reference sequence). The CDR3 is made up of 14 amino acids. In DNA, the CDR3 is TGTGCCAGCACCTCCACTTGGACAGTCTATGGCTACACCTTC. Protein sequence: CASTSTWTVYGYTF.

This clonotype turned up a few times. V and J are TRBV3-1 and TRBJ1-5; no firm D call. Deletions cut 0 bases from V and 6 bases from J, with 6 bases between. This CDR3 contains 13 residues. In germline, CDR1 is LGHDT, CDR2 YNNKEL (reference sequence). The DNA of the CDR3 is TGTGCCAGCAGCCAAGATTGGGTTCAGCCCCAGCATTTT. It is translated as CASSQDWVQPQHF. The full variable domain, rest sourced from reference TRBV3-1 and TRBJ1-5, is DTAVSQTPKYLVTQMGNDKSIKCEQNLGHDTMYWYKQDSKKFLKIMFSYNNKELIINETVPNRFSPKSPDKAHLNLHINSLELGDSAVYFCASSQDWVQPQHFGDGTRLSIL.

Many counts were recorded for this clonotype. V is TRBV6-1 and J is TRBJ2-1, with 8 bases that match TRBD1. CDR1 is MNHNS, CDR2 SASEGT, per germline. CDR3 size: 15 residues. V shed 5 bases, J shed 2 bases, and the junction held 5 bases outside the gene matches. The CDR3 reads CASSSRGQAYNEQFF. For the CDR3, the DNA is TGTGCCAGCAGTAGCCGGGGACAGGCCTACAATGAGCAGTTCTTC.

This clonotype was seen ten or more times. As DNA, the CDR3 is TGTGCCAGCAGCTTAGACTGGGAGGCAGATACGCAGTATTTT. As protein: CASSLDWEADTQYF. The V and J genes are TRBV7-9 and TRBJ2-3, with D perhaps matching TRBD2 (6 bases). Germline V gene sequence: CDR1 SEHNR, CDR2 FQNEAQ (reference sequence). Trimming removed 1 base at V and 4 bases at J, with 9 bases between. This CDR3 is 14 amino acids long.

The chain is built from TRBV19 and TRBJ1-2; D may be TRBD1 (5 bases). V was clipped by 5 bases and J by 0 bases, with 13 bases between them. This CDR3 region has 15 residues. Germline CDR1 and CDR2: LNHDA and SQIVND (reference sequence). Here the CDR3 DNA reads TGTGCCAGTAGTTTTAGGGACGCATCTAACTATGGCTACACCTTC. As protein: CASSFRDASNYGYTF.

The chain has TRBV20-1 and TRBJ1-4, with D maybe TRBD1 (5 bases). Per the germline V gene, CDR1 is DFQATT and CDR2 is SNEGSKA (reference sequence). V lost 2 bases and J lost 2, with 9 bases in between. This CDR3 contains 14 residues. CDR3 region: CSARMGLTNEKLFF. The CDR3 nucleotides read TGCAGTGCTAGAATGGGACTGACTAATGAAAAACTGTTTTTT.

V usage is TRBV20-1 and J usage is TRBJ2-1; no clear D. Germline V gene data show CDR1 as DFQATT and CDR2 as SNEGSKA (reference sequence). The CDR3 has 9 amino acids. Trimming shortened V by 3 bases and J by 12 bases, and 6 bases separated the two germline ends. The CDR3: CSASMRQFF. The DNA of the CDR3 is TGCAGTGCTAGCATGAGGCAGTTCTTC.